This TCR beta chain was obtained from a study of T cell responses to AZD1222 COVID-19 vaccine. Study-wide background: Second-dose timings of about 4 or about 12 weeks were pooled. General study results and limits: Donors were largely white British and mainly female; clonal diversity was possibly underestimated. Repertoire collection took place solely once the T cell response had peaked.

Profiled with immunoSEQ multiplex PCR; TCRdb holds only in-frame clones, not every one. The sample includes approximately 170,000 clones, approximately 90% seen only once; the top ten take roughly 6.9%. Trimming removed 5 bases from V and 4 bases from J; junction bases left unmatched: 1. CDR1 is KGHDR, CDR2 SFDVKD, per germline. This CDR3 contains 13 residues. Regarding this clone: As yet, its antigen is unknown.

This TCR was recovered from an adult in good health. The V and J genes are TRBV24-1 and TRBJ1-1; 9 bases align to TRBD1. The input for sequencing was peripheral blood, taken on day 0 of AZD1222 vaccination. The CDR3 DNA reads TGTGCCACCAGTGCGACAGGGGGCACTGAAGCTTTCTTT. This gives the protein CATSATGGTEAFF.